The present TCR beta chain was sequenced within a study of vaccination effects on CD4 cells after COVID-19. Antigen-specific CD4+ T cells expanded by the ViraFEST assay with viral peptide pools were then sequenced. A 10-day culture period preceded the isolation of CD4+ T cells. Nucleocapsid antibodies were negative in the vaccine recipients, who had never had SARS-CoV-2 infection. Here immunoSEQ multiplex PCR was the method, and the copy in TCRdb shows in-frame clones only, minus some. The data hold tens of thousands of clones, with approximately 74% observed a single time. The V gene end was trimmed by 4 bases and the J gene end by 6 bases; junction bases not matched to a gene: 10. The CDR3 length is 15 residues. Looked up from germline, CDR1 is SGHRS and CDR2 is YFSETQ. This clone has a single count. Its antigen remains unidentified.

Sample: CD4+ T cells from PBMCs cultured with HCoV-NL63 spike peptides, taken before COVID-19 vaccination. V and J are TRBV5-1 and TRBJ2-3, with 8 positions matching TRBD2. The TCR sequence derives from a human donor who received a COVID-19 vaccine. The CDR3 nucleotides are TGCGCCAGCAGCACTTTAGCGGGGAGAGGGGATACGCAGTATTTT. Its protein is CASSTLAGRGDTQYF. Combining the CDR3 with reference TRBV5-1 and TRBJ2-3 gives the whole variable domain KAGVTQTPRYLIKTRGQQVTLSCSPISGHRSVSWYQQTPGQGLQFLFEYFSETQRNKGNFPGRFSGRQFSNSRSEMNVSTLELGDSALYLCASSTLAGRGDTQYFGPGTRLTVL.